A single sample is the source of the 6 T cell receptor beta chains below, sequenced in a study of control samples from healthy donors and cancer patients. Generated by immunoSEQ multiplex PCR, the TCRdb table keeps only in-frame clones and is missing some. The sample lists approximately 30,000 clones, approximately 94% occurring once. Sequencing was done on a sample of blood. These receptor sequences come from a man in his 60s in good health.

V usage is TRBV7-9 and J usage is TRBJ2-7; D possibly corresponds to TRBD2 (6 bases). The V and J ends lost 4 bases and 6 bases respectively, with 19 bases between them. CDR3 length: 15 residues. Germline assignment: CDR1 SEHNR and CDR2 FQNEAQ (reference sequence). For the CDR3, the DNA is TGTGCCAGCAGCTACCTGGGCGCGGAGGGGCTCGAGCAGTACTTC. It translates to CASSYLGAEGLEQYF.

V and J are TRBV11-2 and TRBJ2-7, with D tentatively TRBD2 (5 bases). The CDR3 sequence is 14 residues long. V was trimmed by 5 bases and J by 3 bases, leaving 14 bases between them. Germline lookup yields CDR1 SGHAT and CDR2 FQNNGV. In nucleotides, the CDR3 is TGTGCCAGCAGCCCTACGGGATCCCTCTACGAGCAGTACTTC. It encodes CASSPTGSLYEQYF.

V and J are TRBV18 and TRBJ1-1; D remains ambiguous. CDR1 and CDR2 from the germline V gene are KGHSH and LQKENI. V was shortened by 5 bases and J by 1 base, with 11 bases between the two germline ends. This CDR3 comprises 14 residues. CDR3 DNA: TGTGCCAGCTCAGCGACAATGGGGAACACTGAAGCTTTCTTT. Encoded protein: CASSATMGNTEAFF.

This chain links TRBV7-2 with TRBJ1-5; D not resolved. V dropped 0 bases and J dropped 5 bases, with 5 bases sitting between them. There are 13 residues in the CDR3. Germline CDR1 is SGHTA and CDR2 is FQGNSA. The CDR3 sequence is CASSLARDQPQHF. In nucleotides, the CDR3 is TGTGCCAGCAGCTTAGCCAGAGATCAGCCCCAGCATTTT.

V usage is TRBV9 and J usage is TRBJ2-7; possibly TRBD1 for D (6 bases). V lost 0 bases and J lost 3, with 13 bases in between. The CDR3 extends over 15 amino acids. Germline loops: CDR1 SGDLS, CDR2 YYNGEE. The CDR3 DNA reads as TGTGCCAGCAGCGTAGATCTCGGCAGGGGCTACGAGCAGTACTTC. This gives the protein CASSVDLGRGYEQYF. Variable domain in full (rest from reference TRBV9 and TRBJ2-7): DSGVTQTPKHLITATGQRVTLRCSPRSGDLSVYWYQQSLDQGLQFLIQYYNGEERAKGNILERFSAQQFPDLHSELNLSSLELGDSALYFCASSVDLGRGYEQYFGPGTRLTVT.

The chain carries TRBV6-2 or TRBV6-3 and TRBJ2-2, with D tentatively TRBD1 (6 bases). The CDR3 extends over 16 amino acids. The germline V and J ends were trimmed by 5 bases and 1 base, with 14 bases remaining between them. CDR1 and CDR2 from the germline V gene are MNHEY and SVGEGT. The CDR3 reads CASSQMMTGNTGELFF. CDR3 DNA sequence: TGTGCCAGCAGTCAAATGATGACAGGGAACACCGGGGAGCTGTTTTTT.